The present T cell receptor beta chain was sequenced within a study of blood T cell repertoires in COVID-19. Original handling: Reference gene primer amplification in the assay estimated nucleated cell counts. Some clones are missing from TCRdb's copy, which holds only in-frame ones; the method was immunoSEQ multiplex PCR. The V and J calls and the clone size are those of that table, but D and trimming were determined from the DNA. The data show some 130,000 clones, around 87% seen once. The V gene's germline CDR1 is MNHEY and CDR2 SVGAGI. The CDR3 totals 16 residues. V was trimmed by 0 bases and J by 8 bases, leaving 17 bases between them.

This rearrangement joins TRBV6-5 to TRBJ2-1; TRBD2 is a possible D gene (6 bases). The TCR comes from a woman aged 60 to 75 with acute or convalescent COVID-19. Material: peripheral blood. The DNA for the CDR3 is TGTGCCAGCAGTTACTCGACCAGCGGGCTTCTCCATGAGCAGTTCTTC. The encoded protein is CASSYSTSGLLHEQFF.